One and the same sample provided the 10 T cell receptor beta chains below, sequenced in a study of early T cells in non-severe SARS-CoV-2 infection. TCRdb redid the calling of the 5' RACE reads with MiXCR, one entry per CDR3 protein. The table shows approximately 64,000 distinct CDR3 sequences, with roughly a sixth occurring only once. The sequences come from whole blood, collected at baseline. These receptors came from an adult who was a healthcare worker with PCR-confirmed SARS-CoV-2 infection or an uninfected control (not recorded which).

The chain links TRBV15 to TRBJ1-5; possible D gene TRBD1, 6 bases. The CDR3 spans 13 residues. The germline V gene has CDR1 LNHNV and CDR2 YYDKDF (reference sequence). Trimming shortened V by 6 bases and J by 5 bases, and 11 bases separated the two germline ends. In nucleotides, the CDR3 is TGTGCCACCAGGGCGGGGGCCTATCAGCCCCAGCATTTT. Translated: CATRAGAYQPQHF.

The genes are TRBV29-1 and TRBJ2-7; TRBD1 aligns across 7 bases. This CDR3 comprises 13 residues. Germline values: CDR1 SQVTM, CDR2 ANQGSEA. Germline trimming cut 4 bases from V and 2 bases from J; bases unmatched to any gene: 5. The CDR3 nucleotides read TGCAGCGTTGTCCCGGGACAGACCTACGAGCAGTACTTC. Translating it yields CSVVPGQTYEQYF.

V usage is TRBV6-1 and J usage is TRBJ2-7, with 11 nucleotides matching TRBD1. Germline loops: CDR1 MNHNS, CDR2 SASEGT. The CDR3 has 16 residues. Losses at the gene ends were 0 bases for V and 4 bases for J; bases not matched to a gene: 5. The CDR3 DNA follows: TGTGCCAGCAGTGAAGCGGCGGGACAGGGGGTTTACGAGCAGTACTTC. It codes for CASSEAAGQGVYEQYF.

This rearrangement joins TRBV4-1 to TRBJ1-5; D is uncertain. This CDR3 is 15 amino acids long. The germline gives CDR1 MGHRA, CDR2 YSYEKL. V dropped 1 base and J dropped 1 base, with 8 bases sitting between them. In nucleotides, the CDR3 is TGCGCCAGCAGCCAAGTTCCCGGGAGCAATCAGCCCCAGCATTTT. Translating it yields CASSQVPGSNQPQHF.

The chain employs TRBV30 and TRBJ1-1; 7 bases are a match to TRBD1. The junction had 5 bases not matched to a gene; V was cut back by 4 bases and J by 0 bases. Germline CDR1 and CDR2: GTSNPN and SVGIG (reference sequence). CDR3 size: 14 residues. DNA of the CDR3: TGTGCCTGGACCGTTGACAGGGTGAACACTGAAGCTTTCTTT. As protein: CAWTVDRVNTEAFF.

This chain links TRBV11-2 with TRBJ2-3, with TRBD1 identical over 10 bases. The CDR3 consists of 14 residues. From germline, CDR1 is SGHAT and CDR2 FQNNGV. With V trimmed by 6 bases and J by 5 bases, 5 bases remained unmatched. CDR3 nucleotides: TGTGCCAGCAGTAGGACAGGGGGTCAAGATACGCAGTATTTT. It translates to CASSRTGGQDTQYF. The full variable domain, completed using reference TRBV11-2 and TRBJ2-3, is EAGVAQSPRYKIIEKRQSVAFWCNPISGHATLYWYQQILGQGPKLLIQFQNNGVVDDSQLPKDRFSAERLKGVDSTLKIQPAKLEDSAVYLCASSRTGGQDTQYFGPGTRLTVL.

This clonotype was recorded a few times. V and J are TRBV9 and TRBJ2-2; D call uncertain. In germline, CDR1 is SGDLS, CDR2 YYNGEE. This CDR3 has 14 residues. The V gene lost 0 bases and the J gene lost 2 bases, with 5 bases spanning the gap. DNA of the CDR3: TGTGCCAGCAGCGTAGGACGTAACACCGGGGAGCTGTTTTTT. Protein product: CASSVGRNTGELFF.

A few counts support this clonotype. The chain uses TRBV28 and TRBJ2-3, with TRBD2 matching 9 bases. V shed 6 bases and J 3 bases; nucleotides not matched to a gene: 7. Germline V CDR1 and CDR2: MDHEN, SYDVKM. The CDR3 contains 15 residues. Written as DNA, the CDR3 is TGTGCCAGCAGCCTGGGCGGGGGGGCTACAGATACGCAGTATTTT. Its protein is CASSLGGGATDTQYF.

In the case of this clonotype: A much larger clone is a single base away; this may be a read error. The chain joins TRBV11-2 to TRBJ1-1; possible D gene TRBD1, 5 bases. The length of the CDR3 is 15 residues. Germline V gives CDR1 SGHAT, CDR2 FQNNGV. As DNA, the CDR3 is TGTGCCGGCAGCTCCTCAGGGCTCATGAACACTGAAGCTTTCTTT. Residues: CAGSSSGLMNTEAFF.

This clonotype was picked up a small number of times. For the CDR3, the DNA is TGTGCCAGCAGTTTATGGGGGGAGATCACTGAAGCTTTCTTT. It encodes CASSLWGEITEAFF. The rearrangement links TRBV28 to TRBJ1-1; possible D gene TRBD1, 5 bases. There are 14 residues in the CDR3. Germline V gene lookup returns CDR1 MDHEN and CDR2 SYDVKM. Trimming stripped 0 bases from V and 4 bases from J, with 9 bases between.